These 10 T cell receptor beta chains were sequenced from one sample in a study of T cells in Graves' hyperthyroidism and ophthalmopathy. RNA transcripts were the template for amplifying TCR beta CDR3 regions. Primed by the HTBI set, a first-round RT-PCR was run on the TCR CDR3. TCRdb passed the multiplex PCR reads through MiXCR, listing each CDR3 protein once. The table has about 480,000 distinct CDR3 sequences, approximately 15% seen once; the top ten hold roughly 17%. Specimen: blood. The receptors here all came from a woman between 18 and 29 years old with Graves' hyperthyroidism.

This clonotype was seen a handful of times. Here the CDR3 DNA reads TGCAGTGCTAGAGGGACGGGGATACTGGGATACGAGCAGTACTTC. Translating gives CSARGTGILGYEQYF. The chain uses TRBV20-1 and TRBJ2-7, with D tentatively TRBD2 (5 bases). Germline V gene data show CDR1 as DFQATT and CDR2 as SNEGSKA (reference sequence). V lost 1 base to trimming and J lost 4 bases, with 17 bases between them. The CDR3 sequence is 15 residues long.

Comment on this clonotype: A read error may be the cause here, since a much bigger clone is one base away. Here the CDR3 DNA reads TGTGCCGGCAGTTTAAGCTCGCCGATTTTCAGCTCCTACGAGCAGTACGTC. Amino acid sequence: CAGSLSSPIFSSYEQYV. The rearrangement links TRBV27 to TRBJ2-7; no firm D call. The CDR3 has 17 residues. Germline CDR1 is MNHEY and CDR2 is SMNVEV (reference sequence).

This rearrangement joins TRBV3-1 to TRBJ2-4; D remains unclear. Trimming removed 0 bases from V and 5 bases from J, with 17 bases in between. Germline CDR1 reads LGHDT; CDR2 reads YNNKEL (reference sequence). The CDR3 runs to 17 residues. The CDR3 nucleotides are TGTGCCAGCAGCCAAGAGGGTAGAAGGGTAGAGCAAAACATTCAGTACTTC. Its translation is CASSQEGRRVEQNIQYF.

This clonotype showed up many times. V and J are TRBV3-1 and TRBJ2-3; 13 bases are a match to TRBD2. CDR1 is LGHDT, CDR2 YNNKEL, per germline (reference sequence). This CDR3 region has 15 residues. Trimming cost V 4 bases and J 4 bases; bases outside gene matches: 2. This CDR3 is CASSRTSGRADTQYF. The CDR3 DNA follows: TGTGCCAGCAGCCGGACTAGCGGGAGAGCAGATACGCAGTATTTT.

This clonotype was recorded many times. CDR3 sequence reads: CASGLPLTSGDRTGELFF. The CDR3 DNA reads as TGTGCTAGTGGTTTGCCCCTGACTAGCGGGGACAGAACCGGGGAGCTGTTTTTT. This chain links TRBV12-5 with TRBJ2-2, with TRBD2 matching 11 bases. Germline V CDR1 and CDR2: LGHNT, FRNRAP. After removal of 2 bases from V and 5 bases from J, the junction contained 10 bases not matched to a gene. This CDR3 has 18 residues.

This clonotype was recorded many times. CDR3 in DNA: TGTGCCAGCAGCTTCCGCTATAGCGGGGGAGAGACCCAGTACTTC. Its protein is CASSFRYSGGETQYF. The chain combines TRBV27 with TRBJ2-5, with 9 positions matching TRBD2. The ends lost 6 bases at V and 4 bases at J; junction bases unmatched: 9. This CDR3 region has 15 residues. Germline values: CDR1 MNHEY, CDR2 SMNVEV (reference sequence).

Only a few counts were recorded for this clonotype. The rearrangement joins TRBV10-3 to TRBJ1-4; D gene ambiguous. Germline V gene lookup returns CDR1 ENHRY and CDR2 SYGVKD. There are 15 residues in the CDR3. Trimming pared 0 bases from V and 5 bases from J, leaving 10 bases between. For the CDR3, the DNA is TGTGCCATCAGTGAGTCGACGCTTAAGAATGAAAAACTGTTTTTT. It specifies CAISESTLKNEKLFF.

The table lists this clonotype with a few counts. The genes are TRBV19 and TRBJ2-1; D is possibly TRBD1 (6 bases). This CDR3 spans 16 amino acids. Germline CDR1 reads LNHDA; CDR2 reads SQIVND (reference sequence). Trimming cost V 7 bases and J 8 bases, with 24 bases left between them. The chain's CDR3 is CASTLTRGSSDYEQFF. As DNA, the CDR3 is TGTGCCAGTACTCTTACTAGGGGGTCGTCGGATTATGAGCAGTTCTTC.

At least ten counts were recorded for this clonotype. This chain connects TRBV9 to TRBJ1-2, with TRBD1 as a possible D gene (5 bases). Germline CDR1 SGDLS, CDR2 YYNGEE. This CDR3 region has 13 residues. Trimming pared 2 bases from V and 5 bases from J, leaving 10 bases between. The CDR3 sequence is CASSVSGVYGYTF. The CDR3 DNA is TGTGCCAGCAGCGTGTCGGGGGTATATGGCTACACCTTC. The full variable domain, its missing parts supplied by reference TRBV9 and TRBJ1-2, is DSGVTQTPKHLITATGQRVTLRCSPRSGDLSVYWYQQSLDQGLQFLIQYYNGEERAKGNILERFSAQQFPDLHSELNLSSLELGDSALYFCASSVSGVYGYTFGSGTRLTVV.

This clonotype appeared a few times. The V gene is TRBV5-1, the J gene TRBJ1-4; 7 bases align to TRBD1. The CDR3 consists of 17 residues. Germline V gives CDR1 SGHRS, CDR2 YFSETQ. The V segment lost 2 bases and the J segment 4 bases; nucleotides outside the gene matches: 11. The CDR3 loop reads CASSFRTGWRDNEKLFF. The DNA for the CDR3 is TGCGCCAGCAGCTTCCGGACAGGCTGGAGGGATAATGAAAAACTGTTTTTT.